This T cell receptor (beta chain) was found in a study of cytomegalovirus exposure and HLA in healthy donors. Whole-study findings and limits: Apart from CMV serostatus, no immune exposure information was available. Later, TCR association rates were found to vary by HLA locus, highest for DRB1 and lowest for HLA-C. Some segments of the V type, notably TRBV6-2 and TRBV6-3, were excluded as indistinguishable.

Everyone who donated was a healthy bone marrow donor. This clone turned up a few times. The antigen remains unidentified. V was pared by 0 bases and J by 5 bases, with 11 bases between. Germline-derived CDR1 and CDR2 are SGHRS and YFSETQ. The CDR3 consists of 14 residues. The PCR ran on 60 Vbeta and 13 Jbeta primers. Sequencing was performed with immunoSEQ multiplex PCR; in TCRdb, only in-frame clones are kept and a portion is missing. This repertoire shows 150,000 to 200,000 clones, 70% to 80% found once; its top ten account for more than 0.35%. The chain employs TRBV5-1 and TRBJ1-1, with D possibly matching TRBD1 (6 bases). The specimen was PBMCs. The sequence was obtained from a male donor in good health and CMV-seropositive. The CDR3 reads CASSLEVGGTEAFF. The CDR3 DNA follows: TGCGCCAGCAGCTTGGAAGTAGGGGGAACTGAAGCTTTCTTT.